Sequencing of this T cell receptor (beta chain) was carried out in a study of cytomegalovirus exposure and HLA in healthy donors. CDR3 length equals 14 residues. V shed 4 bases and J 6 bases; nucleotides not matched to a gene: 8. The germline gives CDR1 SGHTA, CDR2 FQGTGA. The validation cohort, a group of roughly 120 subjects, included the donors and was separate from the roughly 700-subject first cohort. The table came from immunoSEQ multiplex PCR; TCRdb's copy has only in-frame clones and leaves some out. The data contain roughly 73,000 clones, nearly 95% of them seen just once; the ten biggest clones take up roughly 1.6%.

The TCR comes from a man between 18 and 29 years old in good health and CMV-seropositive. Sequencing input: PBMCs. The chain combines TRBV7-3 with TRBJ1-1; 7 bases fit TRBD1. The CDR3 loop is CASSSQGGLAEAFF. CDR3 DNA sequence: TGTGCCAGCAGCTCCCAAGGGGGCTTGGCTGAAGCTTTCTTT.